Following are 4 T cell receptor beta chains from one sample sequenced in a study of PD-1 blockade in classical Hodgkin lymphoma. Specified time point: cycle 4 day 1 (C4D1), after about 6 weeks of nivolumab. All patients experienced relapse after autologous stem cell transplantation, and brentuximab vedotin exposure was variable. TCRdb's copy holds only in-frame clones and misses some; the assay was immunoSEQ multiplex PCR. The data show 20,000 to 25,000 clones, 60% to 75% seen once. Sample: peripheral blood mononuclear cells (PBMCs), taken before the fourth cycle of nivolumab. The receptors were sampled from a human donor with classical Hodgkin lymphoma.

This clone occurred once. This sequence joins TRBV19 and TRBJ1-3, with D tentatively TRBD1 (5 bases). Germline V gene lookup returns CDR1 LNHDA and CDR2 SQIVND (reference sequence). Trimming cost V 0 bases and J 0 bases, with 6 bases left between them. The CDR3 loop spans 15 amino acids. DNA for the CDR3: TGTGCCAGTAGTATAGAGGGGACCTCTGGAAACACCATATATTTT. This gives the protein CASSIEGTSGNTIYF.

The chain uses TRBV18 and TRBJ1-1; D perhaps matches TRBD1 (5 bases). In germline, CDR1 is KGHSH, CDR2 LQKENI. CDR3 length equals 13 residues. V dropped 6 bases and J dropped 1 base, with 9 bases sitting between them. The CDR3 region has the DNA TGTGCCAGCTCCGCCGGGGCGAACACTGAAGCTTTCTTT. Its protein product is CASSAGANTEAFF.

The chain links TRBV18 to TRBJ1-5; 7 nucleotides agree with TRBD1. In germline, CDR1 is KGHSH, CDR2 LQKENI. The CDR3 runs 15 residues. The junction had 7 bases not matched to a gene; V was cut back by 8 bases and J by 0 bases. The CDR3 coding sequence is TGTGCCAGCAGTGCAGGGGACAGTAGCAATCAGCCCCAGCATTTT. Residues: CASSAGDSSNQPQHF. Full variable domain (missing parts from reference TRBV18 and TRBJ1-5): NAGVMQNPRHLVRRRGQEARLRCSPMKGHSHVYWYRQLPEEGLKFMVYLQKENIIDESGMPKERFSAEFPKEGPSILRIQQVVRGDSAAYFCASSAGDSSNQPQHFGDGTRLSIL.

This clone was counted a single time. The chain joins TRBV29-1 to TRBJ1-5, with TRBD1 matching over 7 bases. Germline-derived CDR1 and CDR2 are SQVTM and ANQGSEA. V gave up 4 bases and J gave up 1 base; unmatched junction bases: 4. The CDR3 has 14 residues. The CDR3 DNA follows: TGCAGCGTTGGGACAGGATTAAGCAATCAGCCCCAGCATTTT. It encodes CSVGTGLSNQPQHF.